The 13 T cell receptor beta chains given below trace back to one sample, sequenced in a study of T cells in Graves' hyperthyroidism and ophthalmopathy. Authors of the study amplified TCR beta CDR3 regions from RNA transcripts. The HTBI primer set drove a first-round RT-PCR of the TCR CDR3. In TCRdb, the multiplex PCR reads were re-called with MiXCR into one record per CDR3 protein. In the table there are around 690,000 distinct CDR3 sequences, 15% to 20% of which are singletons. Input material: blood. Receptors were obtained from a middle-aged man with Graves' hyperthyroidism.

There are many counts of this clonotype. The J gene is TRBJ2-1, the V gene TRBV12-3 or TRBV12-4; 7 bases are a match to TRBD2. Trimming removed 7 bases from V and 8 bases from J; junction bases left unmatched: 14. There are 15 residues in the CDR3. The CDR3 is CASTPVGLVGDEQFF. CDR3 nucleotide sequence: TGTGCCAGCACTCCCGTTGGACTAGTTGGGGATGAGCAGTTCTTC.

Ten or more counts support this clonotype. The chain's CDR3 is CASSLERGGYQETQYF. CDR3 sequence (DNA): TGTGCCAGCAGCTTGGAGAGGGGTGGGTACCAAGAGACCCAGTACTTC. The gene calls are TRBV5-6 and TRBJ2-5; D tentatively reads TRBD1 or TRBD2 (5 bases each). This CDR3 region has 16 residues. CDR1 and CDR2 (germline): SGHDT, YYEEEE. Trimming stripped 0 bases from V and 0 bases from J, with 12 bases between.

This clonotype was counted a few times. The chain is built from TRBV20-1 and TRBJ2-1; 8 nucleotides match TRBD2. The CDR3 extends over 14 amino acids. Germline CDR1 DFQATT, CDR2 SNEGSKA (reference sequence). Trimming took 6 bases from V and 6 from J; bases not matched to a gene: 10. Here the CDR3 reads CSAPPSGRSNEQFF. CDR3 in DNA: TGCAGTGCCCCCCCTAGCGGGCGATCCAATGAGCAGTTCTTC.

This clonotype has just a few counts. The V gene is TRBV19, the J gene TRBJ1-5; 7 bases line up with TRBD1. Germline-derived CDR1 and CDR2 are LNHDA and SQIVND (reference sequence). Unmatched junction bases numbered 3, after V lost 7 bases and J lost 3 bases. CDR3 length: 13 residues. In DNA, the CDR3 is TGTGCCAGTACCACAGGGGACAATCAGCCCCAGCATTTT. Its protein is CASTTGDNQPQHF.

In this sample, this clonotype turned up a few times. The chain links TRBV6-6 to TRBJ2-7; 8 bases are a match to TRBD2. Germline loops: CDR1 MNHNY, CDR2 SVGAGI (reference sequence). The CDR3 runs to 15 residues. J was trimmed by 2 bases and V by 2 bases; bases with no gene match: 5. CDR3 DNA: TGTGCCAGCAGTTACGGAGCGGGAGAGCCCTACGAGCAGTACTTC. This sequence encodes CASSYGAGEPYEQYF.

The rearrangement joins TRBV20-1 to TRBJ1-2, with 7 bases matching TRBD1. The CDR3 has 14 residues. V trimming: 3 bases; J trimming: 4 bases; junction bases outside the gene matches: 8. Germline values: CDR1 DFQATT, CDR2 SNEGSKA (reference sequence). Written as DNA, the CDR3 is TGCAGTGCTAGTAATACGGGACAGCTCTATGGCTACACCTTC. Its protein product is CSASNTGQLYGYTF.

This clonotype was seen repeatedly, ten times or more. The genes are TRBV5-1 and TRBJ1-1; possible D gene TRBD1, 6 bases. V dropped 3 bases and J dropped 3 bases, with 15 bases sitting between them. The CDR3 is made up of 15 amino acids. CDR1 is SGHRS and CDR2 is YFSETQ in the germline V gene. DNA of the CDR3: TGCGCCAGCAGCTCACTACAGGGACGCGACACTGAAGCTTTCTTT. This encodes CASSSLQGRDTEAFF.

The chain recombines TRBV5-1 with TRBJ1-3, with a possible D match to TRBD1 (5 bases). Germline-derived CDR1 and CDR2 are SGHRS and YFSETQ. Trimming removed 3 bases at V and 0 bases at J, with 10 bases between. The CDR3 has 15 residues. CDR3 loop: CASSSDSHSGNTIYF. CDR3 in DNA: TGCGCCAGCAGCTCAGACAGCCACTCTGGAAACACCATATATTTT.

This clonotype was detected only a few times. This chain's CDR3 is CASSSGDRGLWTEAFF. The CDR3 DNA reads as TGCGCCAGCAGCTCAGGCGACAGGGGGCTTTGGACTGAAGCTTTCTTT. V and J are TRBV5-1 and TRBJ1-1, with 10 bases matching TRBD1. The CDR3 is made up of 16 amino acids. The V segment lost 3 bases and the J segment 5 bases; nucleotides outside the gene matches: 10. Germline V CDR1 and CDR2: SGHRS, YFSETQ.

The rearrangement uses TRBV30 and TRBJ2-2; 11 bases align to TRBD1. V lost 0 bases to trimming and J lost 6 bases; unmatched junction nucleotides: 6. Germline V gives CDR1 GTSNPN, CDR2 SVGIG (reference sequence). The CDR3 runs to 16 residues. The CDR3 is CAWSVLGQGASGELFF. CDR3 sequence (DNA): TGTGCCTGGAGTGTACTCGGACAGGGGGCGTCCGGGGAGCTGTTTTTT.

This clonotype was seen a few times. This chain links TRBV11-2 with TRBJ1-1; perhaps TRBD1 as D (6 bases). The germline V gene has CDR1 SGHAT and CDR2 FQNNGV. V shed 5 bases and J shed 6 bases, with 10 bases lying between them. The CDR3 has 12 amino acids. In DNA form, the CDR3 reads TGTGCCAGCAGCAACGGGACACCTGAAGCTTTCTTT. Its translation is CASSNGTPEAFF.

This clonotype showed up many times. This chain uses TRBV27 with TRBJ2-1; D is unresolved. The V gene's germline CDR1 is MNHEY and CDR2 SMNVEV (reference sequence). CDR3 length: 14 amino acids. Trimming left V 6 bases short and J 2 bases short, with 11 bases between. The CDR3 region is CASSFIGPYNEQFF. The CDR3 DNA follows: TGTGCCAGCAGCTTCATAGGGCCCTACAATGAGCAGTTCTTC.

With respect to this clonotype: Sequence at one end of the junction differs from germline and may be a read error. This chain uses TRBV7-3 with TRBJ1-1, with 8 bases fitting TRBD1. The CDR3 length is 16 residues. Germline CDR1 and CDR2: SGHTA and FQGTGA. The CDR3 DNA is TGTGCCGGCAGCTCCGGACAGGGTTACTTGAACACTGAAGCTTTCTTT. It is translated as CAGSSGQGYLNTEAFF.